These 31 T cell receptor beta chains share one sample of origin, sequenced in a study of T cell responses to AZD1222 COVID-19 vaccine. Sequenced by immunoSEQ multiplex PCR; TCRdb stores in-frame clones only, minus some. The profile shows around 120,000 clones, 88% of them singletons. This sample comprised peripheral blood, obtained on day 0 of AZD1222 vaccination. The receptors derive from an adult in good health.

CDR3: CASRKEGRVAPPNTEAFF. The DNA for the CDR3 is TGTGCCAGCAGGAAAGAGGGCAGGGTGGCCCCGCCGAACACTGAAGCTTTCTTT. The V and J genes are TRBV2 and TRBJ1-1; the D gene is possibly TRBD1 (5 bases). In germline, CDR1 is SNHLY, CDR2 FYNNEI. Trimming shortened V by 6 bases and J by 1 base, and 24 bases separated the two germline ends. The CDR3 loop spans 18 amino acids.

The rearrangement joins TRBV28 to TRBJ1-2; a possible D gene is TRBD1 (6 bases). Germline-derived CDR1 and CDR2 are MDHEN and SYDVKM. The length of the CDR3 is 15 residues. With 7 bases removed from V and 4 bases from J, the gap between germline ends came to 19 bases. CDR3 nucleotide sequence: TGTGCCAGCATTCTGAGGGGGACAACCTTCTATGGCTACACCTTC. Translated: CASILRGTTFYGYTF.

The rearrangement uses TRBV4-1 and TRBJ1-2; D is uncertain. V was clipped by 0 bases and J by 4 bases, with 3 bases between them. The germline gives CDR1 MGHRA, CDR2 YSYEKL. The CDR3 has 12 residues. CDR3 amino acids: CASSQDTYGYTF. CDR3 coding DNA: TGCGCCAGCAGCCAAGATACCTATGGCTACACCTTC.

The V gene is TRBV6-5, the J gene TRBJ1-2; D ambiguous. Germline CDR1 reads MNHEY; CDR2 reads SVGAGI. There are 15 residues in the CDR3. Trimming cost V 0 bases and J 2 bases, with 10 bases left between them. In nucleotides, the CDR3 is TGTGCCAGCAGTTACTCGAGGGCAGGCAACTATGGCTACACCTTC. It codes for CASSYSRAGNYGYTF.

V usage is TRBV15 and J usage is TRBJ1-1, with a weak D call TRBD1 (6 bases). V was shortened by 4 bases and J by 4 bases, with 10 bases between the two germline ends. Per the germline V gene, CDR1 is LNHNV and CDR2 is YYDKDF (reference sequence). CDR3 length equals 13 residues. The CDR3 is CATSNTGITEAFF. The CDR3 DNA is TGTGCCACCAGCAACACAGGGATCACTGAAGCTTTCTTT.

The chain employs TRBV7-2 and TRBJ2-2; 8 nucleotides line up with TRBD2. The CDR3 has 15 amino acids. The germline CDR1 and CDR2 sequences are SGHTA and FQGNSA. Trimming removed 4 bases from V and 6 bases from J; junction bases left unmatched: 7. CDR3 amino acids: CASSYTSGLAGELFF. The CDR3 region has the DNA TGTGCCAGCAGCTACACTAGCGGTCTCGCCGGGGAGCTGTTTTTT.

The CDR3 DNA follows: TGTGCCAGCAGCCAGCGCACACAGGGGCAGCCCCAGCATTTT. Its protein is CASSQRTQGQPQHF. The rearrangement uses TRBV16 and TRBJ1-5; 7 positions agree with TRBD1. Germline CDR1 and CDR2: KGHSY and FQNENV. V lost 3 bases and J lost 7; bases outside the gene matches: 6. The CDR3 covers 14 residues.

The V gene is TRBV27, the J gene TRBJ2-2; 7 bases map to TRBD2. V lost 3 bases and J lost 6; bases outside the gene matches: 10. Looked up from germline, CDR1 is MNHEY and CDR2 is SMNVEV (reference sequence). This CDR3 spans 16 amino acids. This CDR3 is CASSFIETAGAGELFF. As DNA, the CDR3 is TGTGCCAGCAGTTTTATCGAAACCGCGGGGGCCGGGGAGCTGTTTTTT.

The CDR3 DNA follows: TGTGCCAGCAGTTACGCTCGGGGGCGGGTAAATGGCTACACCTTC. This encodes CASSYARGRVNGYTF. The chain carries TRBV6-5 and TRBJ1-2, with TRBD1 as a possible D gene (6 bases). This CDR3 has 15 amino acids. V was trimmed by 2 bases and J by 6 bases, leaving 16 bases between them. The V gene's germline CDR1 is MNHEY and CDR2 SVGAGI.

The chain combines TRBV25-1 with TRBJ1-5; TRBD1 is a possible D gene (6 bases). Germline-derived CDR1 and CDR2 are MGHDK and SYGVNS. This CDR3 has 13 residues. The V gene lost 5 bases and the J gene lost 8 bases, with 13 bases spanning the gap. The DNA for the CDR3 is TGTGCCAGCAGTAAGACAGGCCTAGAGCCCCAGCATTTT. This gives the protein CASSKTGLEPQHF. Filled out from reference TRBV25-1 and TRBJ1-5, the complete variable domain reads EADIYQTPRYLVIGTGKKITLECSQTMGHDKMYWYQQDPGMELHLIHYSYGVNSTEKGDLSSESTVSRIRTEHFPLTLESARPSHTSQYLCASSKTGLEPQHFGDGTRLSIL.

Worth noting for this clone: Other DNA sequences in this specimen translate into the identical CDR3. Here the CDR3 DNA reads TGTGCCAGCAGTTACAGCACCGGGGAGCTGTTTTTT. Translated: CASSYSTGELFF. The V and J genes are TRBV6-5 and TRBJ2-2; D uncertain. The CDR3 covers 12 residues. CDR1 is MNHEY, CDR2 SVGAGI, per germline. Trimming shortened V by 2 bases and J by 4 bases, and 2 bases separated the two germline ends.

The chain links TRBV5-4 to TRBJ2-5; D is unclear. CDR3 length: 14 amino acids. Trimming took off 4 bases at V and 2 bases at J, with 12 bases between the two ends. In germline, CDR1 is SGHNT, CDR2 YYREEE (reference sequence). CDR3 residues: CASSHELGQETQYF. DNA of the CDR3: TGTGCCAGCAGCCACGAGTTAGGTCAAGAGACCCAGTACTTC.

The chain has TRBV27 and TRBJ1-5; 8 bases align to TRBD1. After removal of 6 bases from V and 4 bases from J, the junction contained 11 bases not matched to a gene. CDR1 MNHEY and CDR2 SMNVEV come from the germline V gene (reference sequence). The CDR3 consists of 16 residues. The DNA of the CDR3 is TGTGCCAGCAGCTTGGCACCTCGGACAGGGAATCAGCCCCAGCATTTT. Protein sequence: CASSLAPRTGNQPQHF.

V is TRBV3-1 (or the pseudogene TRBV3-2) and J is TRBJ2-3; D unclear. CDR1 is LGHDT, CDR2 YNNKEL, per germline (reference sequence). Trimming shortened V by 4 bases and J by 6 bases, and 8 bases separated the two germline ends. This CDR3 is 12 amino acids long. DNA for the CDR3: TGTGCCAGCAGCCCGGTGGCTGATACGCAGTATTTT. Amino acid sequence: CASSPVADTQYF.

The rearrangement uses TRBV7-2 and TRBJ1-1; D is possibly TRBD1 (5 bases). The CDR3 consists of 15 residues. Germline CDR1 and CDR2: SGHTA and FQGNSA. V was shortened by 5 bases and J by 2 bases, with 15 bases between the two germline ends. The CDR3 DNA reads TGTGCCAGCAGCCGCTCCCCGCAGGGTAACACTGAAGCTTTCTTT. This sequence encodes CASSRSPQGNTEAFF.

The rearrangement joins TRBV28 to TRBJ1-2, with a weak D call TRBD1 (5 bases). V lost 2 bases and J lost 4, with 8 bases in between. This CDR3 is 13 amino acids long. CDR1 and CDR2 from the germline V gene are MDHEN and SYDVKM. As DNA, the CDR3 is TGTGCCAGCAGTTTACCCAGGGTCTATGGCTACACCTTC. Protein: CASSLPRVYGYTF.

This chain joins TRBV2 and TRBJ1-1; 8 bases align to TRBD1. J gave up 3 bases and V 7 bases, and 7 bases lay outside the gene matches. Per germline, CDR1 SNHLY and CDR2 FYNNEI. The CDR3 length is 14 residues. CDR3 sequence (DNA): TGTGCCAGCATGAAGACAGGGGCCTACACTGAAGCTTTCTTT. Amino acids: CASMKTGAYTEAFF.

This chain joins TRBV5-6 and TRBJ1-2; D might be TRBD1 (6 bases). V lost 2 bases and J lost 4, with 12 bases in between. Germline V gene data show CDR1 as SGHDT and CDR2 as YYEEEE. The CDR3 sequence is 14 residues long. Here the CDR3 reads CASSFRSGAYGYTF. CDR3 coding DNA: TGTGCCAGCAGCTTTCGGTCAGGGGCCTATGGCTACACCTTC.

The rearrangement uses TRBV10-1 and TRBJ1-2; D perhaps matches TRBD1 (5 bases). The germline V and J ends were trimmed by 10 bases and 5 bases, with 17 bases remaining between them. This CDR3 is built from 13 residues. Looked up from germline, CDR1 is WNHNN and CDR2 is SYGVQD (reference sequence). CDR3 in amino acids: CATGAGSRYGYTF. CDR3 DNA: TGCGCCACCGGGGCTGGGTCAAGGTATGGCTACACCTTC.

This rearrangement joins TRBV19 to TRBJ2-1; weak D call: TRBD2 (6 bases). Per the germline V gene, CDR1 is LNHDA and CDR2 is SQIVND (reference sequence). This CDR3 spans 19 amino acids. With 4 bases removed from V and 0 bases from J, the gap between germline ends came to 22 bases. The CDR3 nucleotides are TGTGCCAGTAGTACAACCCCGTCTGGCGGGATACACTCCTACAATGAGCAGTTCTTC. This codes for CASSTTPSGGIHSYNEQFF.

The V and J genes are TRBV6-5 and TRBJ1-1; D is undetermined. Germline V gives CDR1 MNHEY, CDR2 SVGAGI. CDR3 length: 13 amino acids. The V end lost 5 bases, the J end lost 4 bases, and 11 bases lay between the germline ends. The CDR3 DNA is TGTGCCAGCAGTCTTCTAACCAGCACTGAAGCTTTCTTT. As protein: CASSLLTSTEAFF.

The chain joins TRBV10-3 to TRBJ2-3, with 7 bases aligning to TRBD1. CDR1 and CDR2 from the germline V gene are ENHRY and SYGVKD. The ends lost 4 bases at V and 4 bases at J; junction bases unmatched: 5. CDR3 length equals 14 residues. CDR3 in amino acids: CAISGQGAPDTQYF. CDR3 DNA: TGTGCCATCAGTGGACAGGGAGCCCCAGATACGCAGTATTTT.

The chain links TRBV12-3 or TRBV12-4 to TRBJ1-2; maybe TRBD1 (6 bases). The CDR3 has 12 amino acids. Trimming left V 5 bases short and J 7 bases short, with 11 bases between. The CDR3 DNA sequence: TGTGCCAGCAGTCCAGGGGAAAGTGGCTACACCTTC. Translation: CASSPGESGYTF.

The J gene is TRBJ2-1, the V gene TRBV11-2; 10 nucleotides match TRBD2. CDR3 length: 18 amino acids. V shed 1 base and J 4 bases; nucleotides not matched to a gene: 10. The germline gives CDR1 SGHAT, CDR2 FQNNGV. CDR3 sequence reads: CASSLGASGGGLYNEQFF. DNA for the CDR3: TGTGCCAGCAGCTTAGGTGCTAGCGGGGGTGGTTTATACAATGAGCAGTTCTTC. The entire variable domain, with the rest obtained from reference TRBV11-2 and TRBJ2-1, is as follows: EAGVAQSPRYKIIEKRQSVAFWCNPISGHATLYWYQQILGQGPKLLIQFQNNGVVDDSQLPKDRFSAERLKGVDSTLKIQPAKLEDSAVYLCASSLGASGGGLYNEQFFGPGTRLTVL.

The chain joins TRBV19 to TRBJ2-4, with a possible D match to TRBD2 (6 bases). The CDR3 length is 14 residues. Looked up from germline, CDR1 is LNHDA and CDR2 is SQIVND (reference sequence). V was trimmed by 8 bases and J by 4 bases, leaving 15 bases between them. CDR3 amino acids: CASSPGAGKNIQYF. The CDR3 bases are TGTGCCAGTTCCCCTGGGGCGGGAAAAAACATTCAGTACTTC.

The rearrangement uses TRBV7-9 and TRBJ1-4, with unresolved D. The V and J ends lost 4 bases and 8 bases respectively, with 14 bases between them. Germline V gene sequence: CDR1 SEHNR, CDR2 FQNEAQ (reference sequence). The CDR3 has 14 amino acids. The DNA for the CDR3 is TGTGCCAGCAGCTCCCGGTCTCCCGGGGAAAAACTGTTTTTT. Translating gives CASSSRSPGEKLFF.

V is TRBV4-2 and J is TRBJ2-7; D may be TRBD1 or TRBD2 (6 bases each). The CDR3 has 14 amino acids. Per germline, CDR1 LGHNA and CDR2 YNFKEQ. V lost 4 bases and J 0 bases, leaving 10 bases between the germline ends. The CDR3 DNA is TGTGCCAGCAGCCGGGGGGACACCTCCTACGAGCAGTACTTC. Protein product: CASSRGDTSYEQYF.

This clone appeared a single time. CDR3: CASSAGTEAYEQYF. The CDR3 region has the DNA TGTGCCAGCAGCGCCGGGACAGAGGCCTACGAGCAGTACTTC. The genes are TRBV9 and TRBJ2-7; TRBD1 matches 7 bases. Per the germline V gene, CDR1 is SGDLS and CDR2 is YYNGEE. With 3 bases clipped from V and 2 bases from J, the junction kept 5 bases outside the gene matches. The CDR3 has 14 residues.

The CDR3 nucleotides are TGCAGCGTTGAAGGGCTAGCGGGAGGGTACCAAGAGACCCAGTACTTC. It yields the protein CSVEGLAGGYQETQYF. This rearrangement joins TRBV29-1 to TRBJ2-5, with 12 bases matching TRBD2. The germline gives CDR1 SQVTM, CDR2 ANQGSEA. The CDR3 totals 16 residues. V shed 1 base and J 0 bases; nucleotides not matched to a gene: 3. Variable domain in full (rest from reference TRBV29-1 and TRBJ2-5): SAVISQKPSRDICQRGTSLTIQCQVDSQVTMMFWYRQQPGQSLTLIATANQGSEATYESGFVIDKFPISRPNLTFSTLTVSNMSPEDSSIYLCSVEGLAGGYQETQYFGPGTRLLVL.

This rearrangement joins TRBV28 to TRBJ1-4; D gene ambiguous. Germline V gives CDR1 MDHEN, CDR2 SYDVKM. The V and J ends lost 5 bases and 10 bases respectively, with 14 bases between them. This CDR3 comprises 13 residues. The CDR3 DNA sequence: TGTGCCAGCAGTCCTCAAAAGACTTTAAAACTGTTTTTT. It specifies CASSPQKTLKLFF.

The rearrangement joins TRBV27 to TRBJ2-7; tentatively, D is TRBD2 (6 bases). Germline-derived CDR1 and CDR2 are MNHEY and SMNVEV (reference sequence). CDR3 length: 13 amino acids. V dropped 10 bases and J dropped 0 bases, with 13 bases sitting between them. The CDR3 region has the DNA TGTGCCACCGGCGGGGCCAGCTCCTACGAGCAGTACTTC. Its protein is CATGGASSYEQYF.